This entry lists 15 T cell receptor beta chains sequenced from one sample in a study of cytomegalovirus exposure and HLA in healthy donors. The repertoire was sequenced with immunoSEQ multiplex PCR; TCRdb's copy has only in-frame clones and lacks some. The data hold 80,000 to 100,000 clones, with roughly 91% observed a single time. Sample: PBMCs. These receptors came from a man younger than 40 in good health and CMV-seronegative.

The CDR3: CASSLRATTNEKLFF. DNA of the CDR3: TGTGCCAGCAGCTTGCGGGCCACAACTAATGAAAAACTGTTTTTT. The rearrangement uses TRBV7-2 and TRBJ1-4; D unresolved. From germline, CDR1 is SGHTA and CDR2 FQGNSA. CDR3 length: 15 amino acids. Trimming took off 3 bases at V and 0 bases at J, with 8 bases between the two ends.

This chain links TRBV5-1 with TRBJ1-1; a weak D match, TRBD1 (5 bases). The germline gives CDR1 SGHRS, CDR2 YFSETQ. This CDR3 region has 14 residues. V gave up 3 bases and J gave up 4 bases, with 13 bases separating them. CDR3 sequence (DNA): TGCGCCAGCAGCTCGTACTCGACAGTCACTGAAGCTTTCTTT. The encoded protein is CASSSYSTVTEAFF.

This clone has only one observation. The genes are TRBV11-2 and TRBJ2-7; the D is unclear. The CDR3 runs to 13 residues. V lost 5 bases and J 6 bases, leaving 14 bases between the germline ends. Germline V gene lookup returns CDR1 SGHAT and CDR2 FQNNGV. The CDR3 DNA is TGTGCCAGCAGCGTCCAGGCCGTTGGCGAGCAGTACTTC. This codes for CASSVQAVGEQYF.

This sequence joins TRBV7-9 and TRBJ2-2; D might be TRBD1 (6 bases). Germline lookup yields CDR1 SEHNR and CDR2 FQNEAQ (reference sequence). The length of the CDR3 is 16 residues. V shed 5 bases and J shed 5 bases, with 18 bases lying between them. The CDR3 loop is CASSPKARGWTGELFF. In DNA form, the CDR3 reads TGTGCCAGCAGCCCAAAGGCCAGGGGCTGGACCGGGGAGCTGTTTTTT.

The chain is built from TRBV6-5 and TRBJ1-4; TRBD1 matches 8 bases. The CDR3 spans 13 residues. J lost 5 bases, V lost 7 bases, and 3 bases had no gene match. The germline CDR1 and CDR2 sequences are MNHEY and SVGAGI. This CDR3 reads CASTRQGNEKLFF. The CDR3 DNA sequence: TGTGCCAGCACCCGACAGGGGAATGAAAAACTGTTTTTT.

This clone has a single count. J is TRBJ2-7 and V is TRBV6-1; D not certain. Trimming shortened V by 7 bases and J by 2 bases, and 9 bases separated the two germline ends. Per germline, CDR1 MNHNS and CDR2 SASEGT. CDR3 size: 12 residues. CDR3 amino acids: CASISVAYEQYF. The CDR3 DNA is TGTGCCAGCATTTCGGTCGCCTACGAGCAGTACTTC.

The chain carries TRBV19 and TRBJ2-7, with no clear D. The V and J ends lost 5 bases and 1 base respectively, with 15 bases between them. In germline, CDR1 is LNHDA, CDR2 SQIVND (reference sequence). The CDR3 runs to 15 residues. CDR3 bases: TGTGCCAGTAGTCCGCCTGGCGGATCGTCCTACGAGCAGTACTTC. Translated, it gives CASSPPGGSSYEQYF.

The chain uses TRBV28 and TRBJ2-7, with 7 bases that match TRBD2. Germline CDR1 reads MDHEN; CDR2 reads SYDVKM. V lost 2 bases and J lost 1; bases outside the gene matches: 5. The CDR3 consists of 15 residues. CDR3 coding DNA: TGTGCCAGCAGTTTAGCGGGGGTATCGTCCTACGAGCAGTACTTC. The encoded protein is CASSLAGVSSYEQYF.

This chain links TRBV6-1 with TRBJ1-1; D not certain. Trimming left V 5 bases short and J 1 base short, with 5 bases between. The CDR3 has 12 amino acids. Germline CDR1 is MNHNS and CDR2 is SASEGT. The CDR3 DNA follows: TGTGCCAGCAGTTATCGGAACACTGAAGCTTTCTTT. Translation: CASSYRNTEAFF.

This rearrangement joins TRBV7-9 to TRBJ2-3; the D gene is possibly TRBD2 (6 bases). V lost 8 bases to trimming and J lost 9 bases, with 21 bases between them. Per germline, CDR1 SEHNR and CDR2 FQNEAQ (reference sequence). The CDR3 length is 14 residues. CDR3 DNA sequence: TGTGCCAGCGGCAAGGGGACTGCGGGCTCCACGCAGTATTTT. Its protein is CASGKGTAGSTQYF.

J is TRBJ2-5 and V is TRBV5-1, with D tentatively TRBD1 (7 bases). The V end was cut by 5 bases, the J end by 5 bases, with 16 bases between. The length of the CDR3 is 14 residues. The germline V gene encodes CDR1 SGHRS and CDR2 YFSETQ. DNA of the CDR3: TGCGCCAGCAGTGTCAGGGGGGTTCAGGAGACCCAGTACTTC. Protein sequence: CASSVRGVQETQYF.

J is TRBJ2-1 and V is TRBV5-1; 12 nucleotides align to TRBD2. This CDR3 region has 16 residues. Germline CDR1 reads SGHRS; CDR2 reads YFSETQ. The J segment lost 7 bases and the V segment lost 4 bases, leaving 9 bases of the junction unmatched. The CDR3 DNA reads TGCGCCAGCAGCAAAGCTAGCGGGGGGGCTGGAAATGAGCAGTTCTTC. Translated: CASSKASGGAGNEQFF.

This rearrangement joins TRBV6-1 to TRBJ2-7; the match to TRBD2 covers 10 bases. There are 15 residues in the CDR3. From germline, CDR1 is MNHNS and CDR2 SASEGT. J gave up 3 bases and V 4 bases, and 6 bases lay outside the gene matches. The CDR3: CASSASGREFYEQYF. The CDR3 DNA sequence: TGTGCCAGCAGTGCAAGCGGGAGGGAATTCTACGAGCAGTACTTC.

The rearrangement joins TRBV19 to TRBJ2-7; tentative D call: TRBD1 (6 bases). The CDR3 length is 14 residues. The germline gives CDR1 LNHDA, CDR2 SQIVND (reference sequence). Trimming took off 5 bases at V and 0 bases at J, with 11 bases between the two ends. CDR3 sequence: CASSSQGRSYEQYF. In DNA form, the CDR3 reads TGTGCCAGTAGTTCCCAGGGGCGCTCCTACGAGCAGTACTTC.

CDR3 amino acids: CASSESGLQEQYF. CDR3 in DNA: TGCGCCAGCAGTGAGTCAGGACTCCAGGAGCAGTACTTC. The chain employs TRBV10-1 and TRBJ2-7, with a tentative D call TRBD2 (5 bases). The CDR3 runs 13 residues. The germline V and J ends were trimmed by 0 bases and 7 bases, with 10 bases remaining between them. Looked up from germline, CDR1 is WNHNN and CDR2 is SYGVQD (reference sequence).